Following are 9 T cell receptor beta chains from one sample sequenced in a study of early T cells in non-severe SARS-CoV-2 infection. TCRdb re-called the 5' RACE reads through MiXCR, storing one row per CDR3 protein. The sample holds 55,000 or so distinct CDR3 sequences; under 8.5% are singletons and the top ten take more than 5%. This specimen consisted of whole blood, obtained at baseline. The receptors shown here come from an adult who was a healthcare worker with PCR-confirmed SARS-CoV-2 infection or an uninfected control (not recorded which).

This clonotype appeared many times. The rearrangement links TRBV20-1 to TRBJ2-7; 9 positions agree with TRBD2. This CDR3 is 13 amino acids long. Looked up from germline, CDR1 is DFQATT and CDR2 is SNEGSKA (reference sequence). V was clipped by 6 bases and J by 2 bases; unmatched bases: 5. The CDR3 DNA sequence: TGCAGTGCAGTGCGGGGGGGGACCTACGAGCAGTACTTC. It codes for CSAVRGGTYEQYF.

This chain's CDR3 is CASSSDGTFYGYTF. DNA of the CDR3: TGCGCCAGCAGCTCGGACGGGACGTTCTATGGCTACACCTTC. The V and J genes are TRBV5-1 and TRBJ1-2; tentatively, D is TRBD1 (5 bases). This CDR3 comprises 14 residues. Trimming pared 3 bases from V and 4 bases from J, leaving 13 bases between. Germline values: CDR1 SGHRS, CDR2 YFSETQ. Full variable domain (remainder filled in from reference TRBV5-1 and TRBJ1-2): KAGVTQTPRYLIKTRGQQVTLSCSPISGHRSVSWYQQTPGQGLQFLFEYFSETQRNKGNFPGRFSGRQFSNSRSEMNVSTLELGDSALYLCASSSDGTFYGYTFGSGTRLTVV.

The DNA for the CDR3 is TGTGCCAGTAGTACCATCCAGGGAAGCGGGGACCAGCCCCAGCATTTT. Translating gives CASSTIQGSGDQPQHF. The J gene is TRBJ1-5, the V gene TRBV19, with D maybe TRBD1 (5 bases). The CDR3 extends over 16 amino acids. V was trimmed by 4 bases and J by 7 bases, leaving 20 bases between them. The germline gives CDR1 LNHDA, CDR2 SQIVND (reference sequence).

This clonotype was counted many times. V is TRBV6-6 and J is TRBJ2-5; possibly TRBD2 for D (5 bases). The V and J ends lost 6 bases and 2 bases respectively, with 13 bases between them. The CDR3 contains 14 residues. Per germline, CDR1 MNHNY and CDR2 SVGAGI (reference sequence). DNA of the CDR3: TGTGCCAGCAGCCAACTAGGCGAGCAAGAGACCCAGTACTTC. Its translation is CASSQLGEQETQYF.

This clonotype was counted ten times or more. The chain has TRBV29-1 and TRBJ1-5; 10 positions agree with TRBD1. Losses at the gene ends were 6 bases for V and 1 base for J; bases not matched to a gene: 3. The CDR3 sequence is 14 residues long. CDR1 and CDR2 (germline): SQVTM, ANQGSEA. The CDR3 DNA is TGCAGCGTAACGGGACAGGGGAGCAATCAGCCCCAGCATTTT. Its protein product is CSVTGQGSNQPQHF.

This clonotype showed up just a few times. The gene calls are TRBV12-3 or TRBV12-4 and TRBJ2-7, with 9 nucleotides matching TRBD1. V shed 3 bases, J shed 2 bases, and the junction held 5 bases outside the gene matches. The CDR3 is 15 amino acids. The CDR3 is CASSFGTGTPYEQYF. CDR3 coding DNA: TGTGCCAGCAGTTTTGGGACAGGGACCCCCTACGAGCAGTACTTC.

Only a few counts were recorded for this clonotype. The V gene is TRBV5-1, the J gene TRBJ1-2, with 7 bases matching TRBD1. Germline V gene data show CDR1 as SGHRS and CDR2 as YFSETQ. J lost 4 bases, V lost 2 bases, and 5 bases had no gene match. The CDR3 covers 14 residues. Here the CDR3 DNA reads TGCGCCAGCAGCTTTAGGCAGGGGGTCTATGGCTACACCTTC. Translating it yields CASSFRQGVYGYTF.

This clonotype appeared many times. The chain joins TRBV20-1 to TRBJ2-5; D is possibly TRBD2 (6 bases). In germline, CDR1 is DFQATT, CDR2 SNEGSKA (reference sequence). V lost 3 bases, J lost 2 bases, and 13 bases lay in between. This CDR3 region has 14 residues. CDR3 sequence reads: CSASLRGLQETQYF. In nucleotides, the CDR3 is TGCAGTGCTAGTTTGCGGGGCCTTCAAGAGACCCAGTACTTC.

Ten or more counts support this clonotype. This chain joins TRBV6-2 or TRBV6-3 and TRBJ1-5; D is undetermined. The length of the CDR3 is 14 residues. Per the germline V gene, CDR1 is MNHEY and CDR2 is SVGEGT. V was clipped by 5 bases and J by 0 bases, with 8 bases between them. The CDR3 nucleotides read TGTGCCAGCAGTCCATCTTATAGCAATCAGCCCCAGCATTTT. Its protein is CASSPSYSNQPQHF.